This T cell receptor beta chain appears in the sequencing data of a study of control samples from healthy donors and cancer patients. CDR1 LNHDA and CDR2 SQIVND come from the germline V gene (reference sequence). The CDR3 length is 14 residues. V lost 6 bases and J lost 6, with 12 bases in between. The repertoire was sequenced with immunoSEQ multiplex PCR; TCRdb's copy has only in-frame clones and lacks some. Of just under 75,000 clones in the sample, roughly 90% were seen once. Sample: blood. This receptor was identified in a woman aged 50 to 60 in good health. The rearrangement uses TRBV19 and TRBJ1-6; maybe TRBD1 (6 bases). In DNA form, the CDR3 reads TGTGCCAGTAGCACAGGGAAATCTAATTCACCCCTCCACTTT. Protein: CASSTGKSNSPLHF.